A selection of T cell receptor beta chains follows, all from one sample in a study of beta chain features in type 1 diabetes. Sequencing used immunoSEQ multiplex PCR; TCRdb keeps in-frame clones, though not all of them. Of some 270,000 clones in the sample, roughly a tenth were seen once. The sample was naive CD4+ T cells from blood. These receptors all stem from a man between 25 and 39 years old with type 1 diabetes. CDR3s include the opening cysteine and the closing phenylalanine or tryptophan. D genes are given only for firm matches. The size of a clone is reported for some rows only, either as once, few or many, or as a class for expanded clones.

v_call,d_call,clone_size,j_call,cdr3_aa,cdr3_nt
TRBV5-1,-,-,TRBJ2-4,CASSREGTGRNIQYF,TGCGCCAGCAGCCGGGAGGGGACAGGGAGGAACATTCAGTACTTC
TRBV5-1,-,few,TRBJ1-2,CASSPPDKIGYGYTF,TGCGCCAGCAGCCCCCCAGACAAGATCGGCTATGGCTACACCTTC
TRBV28,-,-,TRBJ2-7,CASSLFIAGTYEQYF,TGTGCCAGCAGTTTATTTATCGCGGGGACCTACGAGCAGTACTTC
TRBV23-1,-,few,TRBJ2-7,CASSQGAYTTPYEQYF,TGCGCCAGCAGTCAGGGAGCCTATACGACCCCCTACGAGCAGTACTTC
TRBV6-5,TRBD2,-,TRBJ2-1,CASSRAGTSGYEQFF,TGTGCCAGCAGTAGAGCCGGGACTAGCGGGTATGAGCAGTTCTTC
TRBV6-5,TRBD1,-,TRBJ1-5,CASSQGVSQPQHF,TGTGCCAGCAGCCAGGGGGTTTCACAGCCCCAGCATTTT
TRBV7-2,TRBD2,-,TRBJ2-7,CASSSPTSGYSYEQYF,TGTGCCAGCAGCTCCCCTACTAGCGGTTACTCCTACGAGCAGTACTTC
TRBV4-1,TRBD1,few,TRBJ2-2,CASSHDRVKISNTGELFF,TGCGCCAGCAGCCACGACAGGGTTAAGATCTCGAACACCGGGGAGCTGTTTTTT
TRBV18,TRBD1,-,TRBJ2-2,CASSRQGVGTGELFF,TGTGCCAGCTCACGACAGGGGGTCGGAACCGGGGAGCTGTTTTTT
TRBV7-2,TRBD1,few,TRBJ1-5,CASSSDRGRGNQPQHF,TGTGCCAGCAGCTCGGACAGGGGGCGAGGCAATCAGCCCCAGCATTTT
TRBV7-2,TRBD1,few,TRBJ2-7,CASSRDRGSYEQYF,TGTGCCAGCAGCCGGGACAGGGGGTCTTACGAGCAGTACTTC
TRBV5-6,TRBD1,-,TRBJ2-1,CASSLFDRDNEQFF,TGTGCCAGCAGCTTGTTCGACAGGGACAATGAGCAGTTCTTC
TRBV30,-,-,TRBJ1-5,CAWSINNQPQHF,TGTGCCTGGAGTATAAATAATCAGCCCCAGCATTTT
TRBV29-1,-,-,TRBJ1-1,CSAVPLLSTEAFF,TGCAGCGCAGTCCCCCTTTTAAGCACTGAAGCTTTCTTT
TRBV7-2,TRBD1,few,TRBJ1-2,CASSPQGDYGYTF,TGTGCCAGCAGCCCACAGGGGGACTATGGCTACACCTTC
TRBV7-3,-,few,TRBJ2-6,CASSNPSGANVLTF,TGTGCCAGCAGCAATCCTTCCGGGGCCAACGTCCTGACTTTC
TRBV18,TRBD1,few,TRBJ2-5,CASSTGAGETQYF,TGTGCCAGCTCAACAGGGGCGGGAGAGACCCAGTACTTC
TRBV5-4,TRBD1,few,TRBJ1-4,CASSLGQGNEKLFF,TGTGCCAGCAGCCTGGGACAGGGTAATGAAAAACTGTTTTTT
TRBV29-1,-,few,TRBJ1-2,CSVEDRPYGYTF,TGCAGCGTTGAGGACAGACCCTATGGCTACACCTTC
TRBV6-5,TRBD1,few,TRBJ1-5,CASSYRGQGGDQPQHF,TGTGCCAGCAGTTATCGAGGACAGGGTGGGGATCAGCCCCAGCATTTT
TRBV18,TRBD1,few,TRBJ2-7,CASSQGQGGNEQYF,TGTGCCAGCTCACAGGGACAGGGAGGGAACGAGCAGTACTTC
TRBV7-3,-,few,TRBJ1-1,CASSSGQNTEAFF,TGTGCCAGCAGCTCAGGACAGAACACTGAAGCTTTCTTT
TRBV11-2,-,-,TRBJ2-3,CASSPPTPSLGDTQYF,TGTGCCAGCAGCCCCCCGACTCCTTCCCTAGGAGATACGCAGTATTTT
TRBV5-4,TRBD1,few,TRBJ2-5,CASSLDRDGTQYF,TGTGCCAGCAGCTTAGACAGGGACGGGACCCAGTACTTC
TRBV6-5,TRBD1,few,TRBJ2-7,CASLTGTGDEQYF,TGTGCCAGTTTAACCGGGACAGGGGACGAGCAGTACTTC
TRBV6-6,-,-,TRBJ1-4,CASDRGASGEKLFF,TGTGCCAGTGACCGGGGGGCCTCGGGTGAAAAACTGTTTTTT
TRBV11-2,TRBD2,-,TRBJ2-5,CASSFSGGAQETQYF,TGTGCCAGCAGTTTTAGCGGGGGGGCTCAAGAGACCCAGTACTTC
TRBV5-1,TRBD2,few,TRBJ2-3,CASSWTSGGFTDTQYF,TGCGCCAGCAGCTGGACTAGCGGGGGATTCACAGATACGCAGTATTTT
TRBV7-3,-,-,TRBJ2-1,CASSPSGGLVAEQFF,TGTGCCAGCAGCCCGAGCGGAGGGTTGGTGGCTGAGCAGTTCTTC
TRBV9,TRBD2,-,TRBJ2-1,CASSPTSGGSNEQFF,TGTGCCAGCAGCCCCACTAGCGGGGGGTCGAATGAGCAGTTCTTC
TRBV10-3,-,-,TRBJ1-5,CAISDFDTDQPQHF,TGTGCCATCAGTGACTTCGACACCGATCAGCCCCAGCATTTT
TRBV5-6,-,-,TRBJ2-6,CASSSGTSGANVLTF,TGTGCCAGCAGCTCTGGGACATCTGGGGCCAACGTCCTGACTTTC
TRBV4-2,-,once,TRBJ2-1,CASSLDGRGWGNEQFF,TGTGCCAGCAGCCTCGACGGAAGGGGGTGGGGGAATGAGCAGTTCTTC
TRBV5-1,TRBD2,few,TRBJ2-3,CASSFSSGGAGTDTQYF,TGCGCCAGCAGTTTCTCTAGCGGGGGGGCTGGCACAGATACGCAGTATTTT
TRBV7-3,-,-,TRBJ1-6,CASSLPPGPLHF,TGTGCCAGCAGCCTCCCCCCAGGACCCCTCCACTTT
TRBV20-1,-,-,TRBJ1-2,CSARDRDGYTF,TGCAGTGCTAGAGATCGAGATGGCTACACCTTC
TRBV18,-,few,TRBJ1-5,CASSPSNSNQPQHF,TGTGCCAGCTCACCATCTAACAGCAATCAGCCCCAGCATTTT
TRBV7-9,TRBD2,few,TRBJ2-1,CASSSSGGSFRSYNEQFF,TGTGCCAGCAGCAGTAGCGGGGGTTCATTTCGGTCCTACAATGAGCAGTTCTTC
TRBV9,-,-,TRBJ1-3,CASSVGRGPRGNTIYF,TGTGCCAGCAGCGTAGGCAGGGGCCCCCGTGGAAACACCATATATTTT
TRBV19,TRBD2,few,TRBJ2-1,CASSMGGYNEQFF,TGTGCCAGTAGTATGGGGGGGTACAATGAGCAGTTCTTC
TRBV9,-,few,TRBJ2-5,CASSARAFQETQYF,TGTGCCAGCAGCGCGAGGGCGTTTCAAGAGACCCAGTACTTC
TRBV7-2,TRBD1,few,TRBJ2-7,CASSIGQGAYYEQYF,TGTGCCAGCAGCATTGGACAGGGGGCATATTACGAGCAGTACTTC
TRBV28,-,few,TRBJ1-6,CASIEPGRMALHF,TGTGCCAGCATTGAGCCAGGGAGGATGGCCCTCCACTTT
TRBV28,TRBD1,few,TRBJ2-7,CASHAPDGTGRPGWYF,TGTGCCAGCCACGCGCCGGACGGGACAGGGAGGCCAGGGTGGTACTTC
TRBV6-1,-,-,TRBJ1-1,CASIPGLARTEAFF,TGTGCCAGCATCCCGGGACTGGCGAGGACTGAAGCTTTCTTT
TRBV11-3,-,few,TRBJ2-6,CASSLAGANVLTF,TGTGCCAGCAGCTTAGCGGGGGCCAACGTCCTGACTTTC
TRBV18,-,few,TRBJ2-7,CASSNRVSYEQYF,TGTGCCAGCTCAAACAGGGTTAGCTACGAGCAGTACTTC
TRBV2,TRBD2,-,TRBJ2-3,CASRTPPGLALDTQYF,TGTGCCAGCAGGACTCCTCCGGGACTAGCCTTAGATACGCAGTATTTT
TRBV19,TRBD2,few,TRBJ2-5,CASSPAGTSGGFWETQYF,TGTGCCAGTAGTCCAGCCGGGACTAGCGGGGGGTTTTGGGAGACCCAGTACTTC
TRBV19,TRBD1,few,TRBJ2-7,CASSWDRTTYEQYF,TGTGCCAGTAGCTGGGACAGGACAACCTACGAGCAGTACTTC
TRBV28,-,-,TRBJ1-6,CASSVNSPLHF,TGTGCCAGCAGCGTAAATTCACCCCTCCACTTT
TRBV7-2,TRBD2,few,TRBJ2-1,CASSPLWLAGGNEQFF,TGTGCCAGCAGCCCCCTCTGGTTAGCGGGGGGCAATGAGCAGTTCTTC
TRBV29-1,-,few,TRBJ2-3,CSAAPGADTQYF,TGCAGCGCAGCTCCCGGGGCAGATACGCAGTATTTT
TRBV30,-,-,TRBJ1-6,CAWSLGGNSPLHF,TGTGCCTGGAGTCTCGGGGGAAACTCACCCCTCCACTTT
TRBV5-1,TRBD1,few,TRBJ2-3,CASSSDRGTDTQYF,TGCGCCAGCAGTTCGGACAGGGGAACAGATACGCAGTATTTT
TRBV9,-,-,TRBJ2-7,CASSPRLPGASYEQYF,TGTGCCAGCAGCCCCCGACTCCCTGGGGCCTCCTACGAGCAGTACTTC
TRBV19,-,-,TRBJ1-1,CATLDHEAFF,TGTGCCACCCTAGACCATGAAGCTTTCTTT